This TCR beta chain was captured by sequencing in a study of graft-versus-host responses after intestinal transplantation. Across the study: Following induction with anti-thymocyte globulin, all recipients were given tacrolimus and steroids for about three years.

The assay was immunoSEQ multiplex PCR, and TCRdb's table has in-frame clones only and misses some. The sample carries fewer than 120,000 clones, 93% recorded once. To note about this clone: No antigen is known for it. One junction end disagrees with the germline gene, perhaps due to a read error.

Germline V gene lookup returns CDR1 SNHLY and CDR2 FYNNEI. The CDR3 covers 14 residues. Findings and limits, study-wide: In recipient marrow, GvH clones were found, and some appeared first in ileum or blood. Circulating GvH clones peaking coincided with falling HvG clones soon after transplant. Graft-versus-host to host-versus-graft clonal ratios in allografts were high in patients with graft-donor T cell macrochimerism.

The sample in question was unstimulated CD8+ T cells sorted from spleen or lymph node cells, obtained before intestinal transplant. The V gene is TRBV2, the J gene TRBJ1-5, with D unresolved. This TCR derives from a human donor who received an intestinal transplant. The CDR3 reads CASTGEEGNQPQHF. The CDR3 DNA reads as TGTGCCAGCACCGGGGAGGAAGGCAACCAGCCCCAGCATTTT.